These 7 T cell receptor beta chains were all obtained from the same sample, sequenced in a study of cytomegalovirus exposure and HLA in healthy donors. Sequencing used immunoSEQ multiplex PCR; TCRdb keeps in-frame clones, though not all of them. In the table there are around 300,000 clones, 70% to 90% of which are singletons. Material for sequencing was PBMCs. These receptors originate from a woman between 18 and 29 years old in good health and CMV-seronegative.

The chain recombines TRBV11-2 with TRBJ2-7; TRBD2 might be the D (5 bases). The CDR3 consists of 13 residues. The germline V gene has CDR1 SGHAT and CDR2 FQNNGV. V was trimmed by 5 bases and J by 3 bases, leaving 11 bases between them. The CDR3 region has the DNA TGTGCCAGCAGCGTCGGGATTTTCTACGAGCAGTACTTC. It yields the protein CASSVGIFYEQYF. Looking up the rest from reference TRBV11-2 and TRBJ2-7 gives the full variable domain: EAGVAQSPRYKIIEKRQSVAFWCNPISGHATLYWYQQILGQGPKLLIQFQNNGVVDDSQLPKDRFSAERLKGVDSTLKIQPAKLEDSAVYLCASSVGIFYEQYFGPGTRLTVT.

CDR3 nucleotide sequence: TGTGCCAGCATTAACCTTGGGACAGGGATCCCTGAAGCTTTCTTT. Translation: CASINLGTGIPEAFF. The chain carries TRBV28 and TRBJ1-1, with TRBD1 matching 9 bases. The V segment lost 7 bases and the J segment 6 bases; nucleotides outside the gene matches: 12. There are 15 residues in the CDR3. Looked up from germline, CDR1 is MDHEN and CDR2 is SYDVKM.

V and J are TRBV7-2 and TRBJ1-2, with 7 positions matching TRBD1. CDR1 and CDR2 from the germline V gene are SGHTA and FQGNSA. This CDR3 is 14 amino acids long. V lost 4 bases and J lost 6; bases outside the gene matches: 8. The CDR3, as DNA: TGTGCCAGCAGCTGGAAGGGACAGAGAGATGGCTACACCTTC. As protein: CASSWKGQRDGYTF.

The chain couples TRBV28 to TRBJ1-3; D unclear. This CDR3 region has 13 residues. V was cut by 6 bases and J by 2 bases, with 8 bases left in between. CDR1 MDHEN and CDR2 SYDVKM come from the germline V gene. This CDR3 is CASSRHTGNTIYF. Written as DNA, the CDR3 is TGTGCCAGCAGCCGACATACTGGAAACACCATATATTTT.

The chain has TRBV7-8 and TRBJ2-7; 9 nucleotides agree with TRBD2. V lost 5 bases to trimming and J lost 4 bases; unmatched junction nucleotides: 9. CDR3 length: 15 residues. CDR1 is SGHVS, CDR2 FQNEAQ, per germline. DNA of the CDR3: TGTGCCAGCAGCCTTCGCAGGACTAGCGAGTACGAGCAGTACTTC. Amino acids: CASSLRRTSEYEQYF.

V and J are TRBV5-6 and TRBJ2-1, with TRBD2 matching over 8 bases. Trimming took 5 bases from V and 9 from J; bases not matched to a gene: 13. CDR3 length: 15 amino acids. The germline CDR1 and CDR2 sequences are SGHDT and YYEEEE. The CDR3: CASRPGLVPMAEQFF. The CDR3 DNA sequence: TGTGCCAGCAGGCCGGGACTAGTCCCAATGGCTGAGCAGTTCTTC. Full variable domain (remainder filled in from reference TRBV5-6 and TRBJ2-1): DAGVTQSPTHLIKTRGQQVTLRCSPKSGHDTVSWYQQALGQGPQFIFQYYEEEERQRGNFPDRFSGHQFPNYSSELNVNALLLGDSALYLCASRPGLVPMAEQFFGPGTRLTVL.

CDR3 coding DNA: TGTGCCAGTAGTATTGGTTGGGCCACGGAAGAGACCCAGTACTTC. The encoded protein is CASSIGWATEETQYF. The V call is TRBV19, the J call TRBJ2-5; unclear D gene. The CDR3 is 15 amino acids. Per the germline V gene, CDR1 is LNHDA and CDR2 is SQIVND (reference sequence). V shed 3 bases and J shed 3 bases, with 14 bases lying between them.